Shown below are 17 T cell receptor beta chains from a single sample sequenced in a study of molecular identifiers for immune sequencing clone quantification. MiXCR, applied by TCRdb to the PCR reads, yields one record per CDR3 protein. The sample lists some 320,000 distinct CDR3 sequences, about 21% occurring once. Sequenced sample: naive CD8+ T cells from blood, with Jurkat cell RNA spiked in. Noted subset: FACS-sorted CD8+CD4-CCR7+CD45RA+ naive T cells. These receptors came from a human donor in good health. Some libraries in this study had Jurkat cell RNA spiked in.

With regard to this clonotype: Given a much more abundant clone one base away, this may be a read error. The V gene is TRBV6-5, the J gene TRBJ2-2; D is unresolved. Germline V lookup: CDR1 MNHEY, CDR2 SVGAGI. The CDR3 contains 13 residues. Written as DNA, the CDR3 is TGTACCAGCAGCCCTGGAGAAGGCGGGGAGCTGTTTTTT. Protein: CTSSPGEGGELFF.

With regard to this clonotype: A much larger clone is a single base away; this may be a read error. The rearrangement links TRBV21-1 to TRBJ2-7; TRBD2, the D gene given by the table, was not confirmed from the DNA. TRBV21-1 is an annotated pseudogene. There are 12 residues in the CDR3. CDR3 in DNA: TGTGCCAGCACCCTCTCGTACGGGGAGCAGTACTTC. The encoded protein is CASTLSYGEQYF.

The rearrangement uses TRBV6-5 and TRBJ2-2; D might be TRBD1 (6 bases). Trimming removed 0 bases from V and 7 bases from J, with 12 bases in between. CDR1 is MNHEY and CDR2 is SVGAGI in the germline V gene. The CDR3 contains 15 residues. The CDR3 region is CASSYSMGAGGELFF. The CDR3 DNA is TGTGCCAGCAGTTACTCAATGGGGGCGGGCGGGGAGCTGTTTTTT.

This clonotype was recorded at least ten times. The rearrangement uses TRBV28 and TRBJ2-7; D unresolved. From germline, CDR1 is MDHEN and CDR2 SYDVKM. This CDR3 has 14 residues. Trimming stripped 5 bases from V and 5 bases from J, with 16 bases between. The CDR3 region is CASSQEQTHNEQYF. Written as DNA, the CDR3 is TGTGCCAGCAGTCAGGAACAGACCCATAACGAGCAGTACTTC.

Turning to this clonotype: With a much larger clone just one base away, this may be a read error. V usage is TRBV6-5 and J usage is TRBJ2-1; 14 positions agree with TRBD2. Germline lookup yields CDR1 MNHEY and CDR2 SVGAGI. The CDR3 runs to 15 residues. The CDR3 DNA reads TGTGCCAGCAGTCACGGGACTAGCGGGAGCTATGAGCAGCTCTTC. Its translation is CASSHGTSGSYEQLF.

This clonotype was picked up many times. The CDR3 coding sequence is TGTGCCAGCAGTTTGGAGGCCGGGGAGCTGTTTTTT. It yields the protein CASSLEAGELFF. The V call is TRBV7-9, the J call TRBJ2-2; possible D gene TRBD2, 5 bases. Germline V gene lookup returns CDR1 SEHNR and CDR2 FQNEAQ (reference sequence). The V end lost 6 bases, the J end lost 6 bases, and 8 bases lay between the germline ends. There are 12 residues in the CDR3. Looking up the rest from reference TRBV7-9 and TRBJ2-2 gives the full variable domain: DTGVSQNPRHKITKRGQNVTFRCDPISEHNRLYWYRQTLGQGPEFLTYFQNEAQLEKSRLLSDRFSAERPKGSFSTLEIQRTEQGDSAMYLCASSLEAGELFFGEGSRLTVL.

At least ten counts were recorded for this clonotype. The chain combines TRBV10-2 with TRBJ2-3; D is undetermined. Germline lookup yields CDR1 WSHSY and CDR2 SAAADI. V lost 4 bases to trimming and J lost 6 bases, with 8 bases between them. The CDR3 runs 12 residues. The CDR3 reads CASSGPQDTQYF. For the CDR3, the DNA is TGCGCCAGCAGTGGTCCCCAGGATACGCAGTATTTT.

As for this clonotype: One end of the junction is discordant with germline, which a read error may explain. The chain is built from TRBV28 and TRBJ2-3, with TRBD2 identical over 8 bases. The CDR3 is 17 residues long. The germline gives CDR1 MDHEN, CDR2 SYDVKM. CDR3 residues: CVSSLQPAGDGADTQYF. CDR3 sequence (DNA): TGTGTCAGCAGTCTTCAGCCAGCGGGAGATGGTGCAGATACGCAGTATTTT.

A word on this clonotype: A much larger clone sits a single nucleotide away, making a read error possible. The CDR3, as DNA: TGTGCCGGCAGCAAAAACTCGTACTACGAGCAGTACTTC. It translates to CAGSKNSYYEQYF. The rearrangement joins TRBV7-2 to TRBJ2-7, with unresolved D. This CDR3 comprises 13 residues. The germline V gene has CDR1 SGHTA and CDR2 FQGNSA.

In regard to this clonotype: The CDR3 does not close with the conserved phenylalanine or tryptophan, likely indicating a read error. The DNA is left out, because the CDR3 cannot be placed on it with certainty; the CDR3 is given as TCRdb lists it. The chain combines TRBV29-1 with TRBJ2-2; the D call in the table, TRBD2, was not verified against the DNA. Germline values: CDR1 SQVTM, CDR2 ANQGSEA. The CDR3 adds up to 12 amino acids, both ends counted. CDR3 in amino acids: CSVLAGSGEPFS.

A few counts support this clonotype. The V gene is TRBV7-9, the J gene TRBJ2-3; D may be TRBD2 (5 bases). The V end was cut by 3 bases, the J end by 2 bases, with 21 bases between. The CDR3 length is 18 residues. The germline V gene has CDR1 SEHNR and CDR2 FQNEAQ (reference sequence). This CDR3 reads CASSFARRSGSNTDTQYF. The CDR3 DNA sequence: TGTGCCAGCAGCTTTGCGCGACGGAGCGGTTCAAACACAGATACGCAGTATTTT.

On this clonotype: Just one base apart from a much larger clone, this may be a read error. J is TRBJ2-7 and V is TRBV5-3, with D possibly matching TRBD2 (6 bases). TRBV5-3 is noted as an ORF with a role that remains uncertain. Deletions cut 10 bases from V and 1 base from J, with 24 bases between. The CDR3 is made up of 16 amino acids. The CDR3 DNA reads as TGTGCCGGCAGCTTGGGCGGGGTGTGGCGGTCCTACGAGCAGTACTTC. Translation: CAGSLGGVWRSYEQYF.

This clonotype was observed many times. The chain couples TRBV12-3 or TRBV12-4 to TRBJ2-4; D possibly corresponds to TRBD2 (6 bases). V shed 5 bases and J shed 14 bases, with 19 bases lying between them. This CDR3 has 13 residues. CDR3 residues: CASSPFGRGLEYF. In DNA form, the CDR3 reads TGTGCCAGCAGTCCGTTCGGACGGGGGTTGGAGTACTTC.

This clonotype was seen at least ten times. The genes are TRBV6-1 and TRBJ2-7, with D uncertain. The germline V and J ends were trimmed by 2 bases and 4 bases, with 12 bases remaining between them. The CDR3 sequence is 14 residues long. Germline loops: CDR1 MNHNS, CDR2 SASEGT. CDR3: CASSEIRNGYEQYF. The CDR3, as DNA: TGTGCCAGCAGTGAAATCCGCAATGGGTACGAGCAGTACTTC.

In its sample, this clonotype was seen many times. The CDR3 DNA sequence: TGTGCCAGCAGTTATCGAGGGGTTGAGGAGCAGTACTTC. It yields the protein CASSYRGVEEQYF. The J gene is TRBJ2-7, the V gene TRBV27; D may match TRBD1 or TRBD2 (5 bases each). The germline V gene encodes CDR1 MNHEY and CDR2 SMNVEV (reference sequence). This CDR3 is built from 13 residues. V lost 4 bases to trimming and J lost 7 bases, with 14 bases between them.

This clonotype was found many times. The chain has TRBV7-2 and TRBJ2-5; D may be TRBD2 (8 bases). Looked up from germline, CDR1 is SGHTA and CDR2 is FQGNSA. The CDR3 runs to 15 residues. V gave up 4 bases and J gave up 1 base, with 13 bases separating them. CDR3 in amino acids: CASSWTGLAQETQYF. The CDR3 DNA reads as TGTGCCAGCAGCTGGACAGGACTAGCCCAAGAGACCCAGTACTTC.

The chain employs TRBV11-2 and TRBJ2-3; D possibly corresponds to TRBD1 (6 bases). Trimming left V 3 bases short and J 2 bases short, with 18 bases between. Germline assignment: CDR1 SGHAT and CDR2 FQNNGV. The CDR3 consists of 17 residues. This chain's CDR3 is CASSFGQTYPYTDTQYF. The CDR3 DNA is TGTGCCAGCAGCTTTGGACAGACTTACCCTTACACAGATACGCAGTATTTT.